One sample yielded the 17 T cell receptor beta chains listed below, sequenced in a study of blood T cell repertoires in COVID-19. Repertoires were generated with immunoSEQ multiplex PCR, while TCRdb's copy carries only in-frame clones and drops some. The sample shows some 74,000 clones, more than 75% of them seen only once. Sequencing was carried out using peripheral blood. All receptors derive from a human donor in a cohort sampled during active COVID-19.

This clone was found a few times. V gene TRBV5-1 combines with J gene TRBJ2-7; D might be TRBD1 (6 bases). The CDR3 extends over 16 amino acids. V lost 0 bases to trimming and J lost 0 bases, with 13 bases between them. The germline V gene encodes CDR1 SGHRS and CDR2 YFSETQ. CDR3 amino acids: CASSLDLQGPSYEQYF. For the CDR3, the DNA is TGCGCCAGCAGCTTGGATCTACAGGGACCCTCCTACGAGCAGTACTTC.

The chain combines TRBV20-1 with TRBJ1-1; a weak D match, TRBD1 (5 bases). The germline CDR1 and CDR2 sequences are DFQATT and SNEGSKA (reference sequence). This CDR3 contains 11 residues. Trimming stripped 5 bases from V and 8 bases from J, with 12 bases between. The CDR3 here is CSAYRTEEAFF. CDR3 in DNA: TGCAGTGCTTACAGGACGGAGGAAGCTTTCTTT.

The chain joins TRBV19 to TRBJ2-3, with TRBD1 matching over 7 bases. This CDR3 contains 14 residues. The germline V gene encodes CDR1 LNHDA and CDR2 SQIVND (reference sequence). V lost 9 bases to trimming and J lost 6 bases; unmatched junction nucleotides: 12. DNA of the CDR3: TGTGCCAGCCCTAAAGACAGGGAAGGGGATACGCAGTATTTT. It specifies CASPKDREGDTQYF. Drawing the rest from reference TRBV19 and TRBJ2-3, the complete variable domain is DGGITQSPKYLFRKEGQNVTLSCEQNLNHDAMYWYRQDPGQGLRLIYYSQIVNDFQKGDIAEGYSVSREKKESFPLTVTSAQKNPTAFYLCASPKDREGDTQYFGPGTRLTVL.

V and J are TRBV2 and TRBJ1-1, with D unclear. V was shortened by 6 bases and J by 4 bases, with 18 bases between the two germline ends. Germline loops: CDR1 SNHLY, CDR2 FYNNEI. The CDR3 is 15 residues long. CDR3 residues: CASSLMRRGGTEAFF. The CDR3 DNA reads TGTGCCAGCAGCCTGATGCGGCGAGGTGGCACTGAAGCTTTCTTT.

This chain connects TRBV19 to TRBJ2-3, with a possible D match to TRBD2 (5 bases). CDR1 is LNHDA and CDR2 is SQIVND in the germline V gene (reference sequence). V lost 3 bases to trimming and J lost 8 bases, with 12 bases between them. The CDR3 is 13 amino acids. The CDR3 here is CASSIRDEATQYF. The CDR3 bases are TGTGCCAGTAGTATCCGGGATGAGGCTACGCAGTATTTT.

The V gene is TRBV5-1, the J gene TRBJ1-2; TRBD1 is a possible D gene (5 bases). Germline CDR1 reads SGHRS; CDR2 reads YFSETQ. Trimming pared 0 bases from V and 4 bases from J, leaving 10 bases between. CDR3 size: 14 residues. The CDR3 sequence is CASSLDRNLYGYTF. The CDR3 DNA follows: TGCGCCAGCAGCTTGGACAGGAACCTCTATGGCTACACCTTC.

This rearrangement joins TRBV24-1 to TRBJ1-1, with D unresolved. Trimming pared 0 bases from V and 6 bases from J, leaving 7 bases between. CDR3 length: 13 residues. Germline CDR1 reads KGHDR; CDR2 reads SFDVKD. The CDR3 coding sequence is TGTGCCACCAGTGATTTGAATAGCCCTGAAGCTTTCTTT. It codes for CATSDLNSPEAFF.

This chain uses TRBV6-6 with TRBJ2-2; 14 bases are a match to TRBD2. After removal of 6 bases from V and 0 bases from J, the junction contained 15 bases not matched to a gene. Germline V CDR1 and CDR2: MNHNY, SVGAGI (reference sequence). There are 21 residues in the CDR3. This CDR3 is CASSSGIPRTSGGPNTGELFF. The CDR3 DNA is TGTGCCAGCAGCTCGGGTATCCCCCGGACTAGCGGGGGGCCGAACACCGGGGAGCTGTTTTTT.

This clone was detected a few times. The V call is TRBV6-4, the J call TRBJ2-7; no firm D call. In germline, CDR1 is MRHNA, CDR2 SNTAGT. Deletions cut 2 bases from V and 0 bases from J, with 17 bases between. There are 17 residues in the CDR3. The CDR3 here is CASSDGPVTTSSYEQYV. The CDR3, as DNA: TGTGCCAGCAGTGACGGCCCGGTTACTACGAGCTCCTACGAGCAGTACGTC.

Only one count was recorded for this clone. This chain's CDR3 is CASSQAPSSGGEYNEQFF. In nucleotides, the CDR3 is TGTGCCAGCAGCCAAGCACCGTCTAGCGGGGGGGAATACAATGAGCAGTTCTTC. The gene calls are TRBV4-2 and TRBJ2-1; 12 bases line up with TRBD2. From germline, CDR1 is LGHNA and CDR2 YNFKEQ. The CDR3 contains 18 residues. V shed 1 base and J 4 bases; nucleotides not matched to a gene: 8.

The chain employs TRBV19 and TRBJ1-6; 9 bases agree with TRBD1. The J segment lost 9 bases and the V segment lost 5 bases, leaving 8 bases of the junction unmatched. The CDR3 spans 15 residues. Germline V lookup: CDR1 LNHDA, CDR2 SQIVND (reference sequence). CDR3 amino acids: CASSPQQGAGSPLHF. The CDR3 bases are TGTGCCAGTAGTCCGCAACAGGGGGCAGGTTCACCCCTCCACTTT.

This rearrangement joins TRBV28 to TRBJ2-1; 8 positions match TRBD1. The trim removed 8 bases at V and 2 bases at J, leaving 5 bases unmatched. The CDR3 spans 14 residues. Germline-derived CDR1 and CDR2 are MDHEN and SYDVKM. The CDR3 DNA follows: TGTGCCAGCCGAAACAGGGGGACCTACAATGAGCAGTTCTTC. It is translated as CASRNRGTYNEQFF.

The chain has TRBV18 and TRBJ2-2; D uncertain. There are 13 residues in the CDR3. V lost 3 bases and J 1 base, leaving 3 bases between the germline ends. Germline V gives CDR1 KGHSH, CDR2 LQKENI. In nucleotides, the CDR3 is TGTGCCAGCTCACCCCAGAACACCGGGGAGCTGTTTTTT. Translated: CASSPQNTGELFF.

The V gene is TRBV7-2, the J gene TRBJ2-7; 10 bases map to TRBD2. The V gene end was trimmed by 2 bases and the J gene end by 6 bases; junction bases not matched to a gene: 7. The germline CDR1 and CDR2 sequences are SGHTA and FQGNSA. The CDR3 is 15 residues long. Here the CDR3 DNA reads TGTGCCAGCAGCTTATCAAGCGGGGGGGCCCCCGAGCAGTACTTC. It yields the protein CASSLSSGGAPEQYF. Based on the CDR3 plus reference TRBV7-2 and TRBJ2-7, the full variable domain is GAGVSQSPSNKVTEKGKDVELRCDPISGHTALYWYRQSLGQGLEFLIYFQGNSAPDKSGLPSDRFSAERTGGSVSTLTIQRTQQEDSAVYLCASSLSSGGAPEQYFGPGTRLTVT.

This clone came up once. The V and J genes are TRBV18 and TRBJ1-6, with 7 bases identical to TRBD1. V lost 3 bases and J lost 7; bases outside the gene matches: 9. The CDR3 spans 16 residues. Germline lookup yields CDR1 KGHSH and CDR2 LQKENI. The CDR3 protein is CASSPSRVRGNSPLHF. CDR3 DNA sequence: TGTGCCAGCTCACCCTCAAGGGTCAGGGGGAATTCACCCCTCCACTTT.

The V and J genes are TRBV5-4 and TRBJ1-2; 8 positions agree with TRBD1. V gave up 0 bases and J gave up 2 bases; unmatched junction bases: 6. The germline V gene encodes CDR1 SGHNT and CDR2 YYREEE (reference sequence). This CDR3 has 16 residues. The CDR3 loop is CASSLGPGGANYGYTF. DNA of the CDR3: TGTGCCAGCAGCTTGGGACCAGGGGGCGCGAACTATGGCTACACCTTC.

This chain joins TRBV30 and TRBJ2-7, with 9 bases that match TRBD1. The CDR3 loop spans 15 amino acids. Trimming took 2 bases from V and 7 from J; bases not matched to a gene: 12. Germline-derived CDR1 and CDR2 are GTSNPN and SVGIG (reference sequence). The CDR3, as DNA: TGTGCCTGGAGTTTGCCAAGGACAGGGGTAGAGGAGCAGTACTTC. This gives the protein CAWSLPRTGVEEQYF.